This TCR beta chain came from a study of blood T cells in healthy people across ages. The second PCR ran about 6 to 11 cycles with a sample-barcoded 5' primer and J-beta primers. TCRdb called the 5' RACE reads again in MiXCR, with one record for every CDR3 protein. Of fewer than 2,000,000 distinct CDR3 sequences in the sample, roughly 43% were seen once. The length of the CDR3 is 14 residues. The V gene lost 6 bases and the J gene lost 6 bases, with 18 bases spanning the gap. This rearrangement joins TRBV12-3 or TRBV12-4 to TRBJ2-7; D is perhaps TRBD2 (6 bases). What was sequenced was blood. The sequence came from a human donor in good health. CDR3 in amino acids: CASSLGGATCEQYF. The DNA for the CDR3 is TGTGCCAGCAGCCTGGGCGGGGCAACCTGCGAGCAGTACTTC.